These 9 T cell receptor beta chains were all obtained from the same sample, sequenced in a study of graft-versus-host responses after intestinal transplantation. The antigens for these receptors are not known. Libraries were prepared by immunoSEQ multiplex PCR; TCRdb keeps only in-frame clonotypes and omits some of them. The repertoire holds around 120,000 clones, with 85% to 95% as singletons. Sequenced here: unstimulated CD4+ T cells sorted from spleen or lymph node cells, sampled before intestinal transplant. The receptor source for this set is a human donor who received an intestinal transplant.

This chain uses TRBV30 with TRBJ2-2, with TRBD2 matching over 8 bases. V lost 2 bases, J lost 7 bases, and 12 bases stayed unmatched. Germline V gene sequence: CDR1 GTSNPN, CDR2 SVGIG (reference sequence). The CDR3 runs to 16 residues. The CDR3 nucleotides are TGTGCCTGGAGTAAACGGAGACTAGCGTCTAACGGGGAGCTGTTTTTT. This translates into CAWSKRRLASNGELFF.

This chain links TRBV19 with TRBJ2-7; the match to TRBD1 covers 8 bases. V gave up 4 bases and J gave up 2 bases; unmatched junction bases: 7. From germline, CDR1 is LNHDA and CDR2 SQIVND (reference sequence). CDR3 size: 15 residues. The CDR3 is CASSTHRDRTYEQYF. CDR3 bases: TGTGCCAGTAGTACCCACCGGGACAGGACCTACGAGCAGTACTTC.

This chain connects TRBV30 to TRBJ1-3, with 7 bases matching TRBD1. CDR1 GTSNPN and CDR2 SVGIG come from the germline V gene (reference sequence). With V trimmed by 2 bases and J by 2 bases, 6 bases remained unmatched. This CDR3 spans 15 amino acids. CDR3 coding DNA: TGTGCCTGGAGTCAGGGGGGCGCAACTGGAAACACCATATATTTT. Protein product: CAWSQGGATGNTIYF.

This sequence joins TRBV28 and TRBJ1-2; 7 positions agree with TRBD1. This CDR3 contains 18 residues. J gave up 3 bases and V 5 bases, and 18 bases lay outside the gene matches. Germline V lookup: CDR1 MDHEN, CDR2 SYDVKM. CDR3 protein: CASSLGQPPFSVDYGYTF. The DNA for the CDR3 is TGTGCCAGCAGTCTGGGACAGCCCCCCTTCTCGGTAGACTATGGCTACACCTTC.

V usage is TRBV5-4 and J usage is TRBJ1-2; D is undetermined. Looked up from germline, CDR1 is SGHNT and CDR2 is YYREEE (reference sequence). The CDR3 is made up of 17 amino acids. Trimming shortened V by 4 bases and J by 8 bases, and 27 bases separated the two germline ends. Here the CDR3 DNA reads TGTGCCAGCAGCAAGGGTTCGTATTTAGGCACTCAGGCGGGCTACACCTTC. Translating it yields CASSKGSYLGTQAGYTF.

The chain carries TRBV28 and TRBJ2-5; D is possibly TRBD1 (5 bases). CDR1 and CDR2 from the germline V gene are MDHEN and SYDVKM. This CDR3 is built from 12 residues. The V and J ends lost 6 bases and 5 bases respectively, with 10 bases between them. This CDR3 is CASRGRGETQYF. The CDR3 DNA is TGTGCCAGCAGGGGTAGGGGTGAGACCCAGTACTTC.

The chain links TRBV10-2 to TRBJ2-6; D is unclear. The CDR3 is 16 residues long. Germline CDR1 WSHSY, CDR2 SAAADI. The ends were cut back, 2 bases at V and 2 bases at J, with 10 bases in the middle. The CDR3 here is CASSEASNPGANVLTF. The CDR3 coding sequence is TGCGCCAGCAGTGAGGCGTCGAATCCTGGGGCCAACGTCCTGACTTTC.

This chain joins TRBV6-1 and TRBJ2-7; a weak D match, TRBD2 (6 bases). CDR3 length equals 13 residues. Trimming took 0 bases from V and 7 from J, leaving 10 bases between them. In germline, CDR1 is MNHNS, CDR2 SASEGT. The CDR3 loop reads CASSEAPGREQYF. The CDR3 region has the DNA TGTGCCAGCAGTGAAGCGCCAGGGAGGGAGCAGTACTTC.

The rearrangement links TRBV7-2 to TRBJ2-1, with D possibly being TRBD2 (5 bases). The V end lost 5 bases, the J end lost 0 bases, and 17 bases lay between the germline ends. The CDR3 is 17 amino acids. The V gene's germline CDR1 is SGHTA and CDR2 FQGNSA. DNA of the CDR3: TGTGCCAGCAGCCCCCGGGGTAGCGAGGGCTCCTACAATGAGCAGTTCTTC. Translating gives CASSPRGSEGSYNEQFF.